A selection of T cell receptor beta chains follows, all from one sample in a study of beta chain features in type 1 diabetes. Clones were sequenced by immunoSEQ multiplex PCR, and TCRdb holds only the in-frame ones, with some missing. There are more than 250,000 clones in the sample; 24% occur only once, and 0.012% lies in the top ten. The material sequenced was naive CD4+ T cells from blood. The receptors come from a woman in her thirties with type 1 diabetes. CDR3s include the opening cysteine and the closing phenylalanine or tryptophan. A D gene is named only where the DNA matches it firmly. Size values are once, few and many counts, or a class for expanded clones, and some rows have none.

D	V	J	size	CDR3	DNA
TRBD2	TRBV2	TRBJ2-1	few	CASSSLAGGSDNEQFF	TGTGCCAGCAGTTCACTAGCGGGAGGCTCCGACAATGAGCAGTTCTTC
NA	TRBV2	TRBJ2-6	NA	CASSSTLSPGANVLTF	TGTGCCAGCAGTTCGACACTTTCCCCTGGGGCCAACGTCCTGACTTTC
TRBD2	TRBV10-3	TRBJ2-7	few	CAIGLAGDEQYF	TGTGCCATCGGGCTAGCGGGAGACGAGCAGTACTTC
TRBD1	TRBV29-1	TRBJ2-1	NA	CSAGLPAGGRNEQFF	TGCAGCGCTGGGTTACCCGCAGGGGGCCGGAATGAGCAGTTCTTC
TRBD2	TRBV10-3	TRBJ2-1	few	CAISGLAGDNEQFF	TGTGCCATCAGTGGACTAGCGGGAGACAATGAGCAGTTCTTC
NA	TRBV28	TRBJ1-3	few	CASSLPFSGNTIYF	TGTGCCAGCAGTTTACCGTTCTCTGGAAACACCATATATTTT
TRBD2	TRBV6-6	TRBJ2-2	few	CASPAGEANTGELFF	TGTGCCAGCCCAGCGGGGGAGGCGAACACCGGGGAGCTGTTTTTT
NA	TRBV5-1	TRBJ2-4	NA	CASTAGSEDIQYF	TGCGCCAGCACCGCGGGCTCTGAGGACATTCAGTACTTC
TRBD2	TRBV18	TRBJ2-5	few	CASSPQGLGETQYF	TGTGCCAGCTCACCACAAGGACTAGGGGAGACCCAGTACTTC
TRBD1	TRBV29-1	TRBJ2-7	few	CSAAVQGATRDEQYF	TGCAGCGCTGCCGTCCAGGGGGCTACTAGGGACGAGCAGTACTTC
TRBD1	TRBV2	TRBJ1-5	NA	CASSLRGQGIGSNQPQHF	TGTGCCAGCAGCCTTAGGGGACAGGGAATCGGGAGCAATCAGCCCCAGCATTTT
NA	TRBV2	TRBJ2-5	few	CASSPEGETQYF	TGTGCCAGCAGCCCTGAGGGAGAGACCCAGTACTTC
TRBD1	TRBV29-1	TRBJ2-5	few	CSGGQRSETQYF	TGCAGCGGGGGACAGAGATCCGAGACCCAGTACTTC
NA	TRBV28	TRBJ1-1	NA	CASSRAGRMNTEAFF	TGTGCCAGCAGTCGCGCGGGACGGATGAACACTGAAGCTTTCTTT
TRBD2	TRBV29-1	TRBJ2-7	NA	CSVESGRAGDEQYF	TGCAGCGTTGAAAGCGGGAGGGCCGGGGACGAGCAGTACTTC
NA	TRBV19	TRBJ2-1	few	CASSGGVSSYNEQFF	TGTGCCAGTAGCGGAGGGGTCTCGTCCTACAATGAGCAGTTCTTC
TRBD2	TRBV18	TRBJ2-2	NA	CASSPRGGDTGELFF	TGTGCCAGCTCACCACGGGGAGGGGACACCGGGGAGCTGTTTTTT
NA	TRBV7-3	TRBJ2-3	NA	CASSSRSDTQYF	TGTGCCAGCAGTTCCCGTTCGGATACGCAGTATTTT
NA	TRBV28	TRBJ2-1	NA	CASSASTKSSYNEQFF	TGTGCCAGCAGCGCGTCCACTAAGAGCTCCTACAATGAGCAGTTCTTC
TRBD1	TRBV4-1	TRBJ1-5	few	CASSRILGTGTNNQPQHF	TGCGCCAGCAGCCGAATTCTCGGGACAGGTACAAATAATCAGCCCCAGCATTTT
TRBD2	TRBV29-1	TRBJ2-1	NA	CSVGGGTSVYNEQFF	TGCAGCGTTGGGGGGGGGACTAGCGTATACAATGAGCAGTTCTTC